Listed below are T cell receptor beta chains from one sample, sequenced in a study of shared clonotypes between healthy human individuals. The repertoire was sequenced with immunoSEQ multiplex PCR; TCRdb's copy has only in-frame clones and lacks some. The data show around 500,000 clones, with around 80% seen just once and about 12% held by the top ten. The material sequenced was PBMCs. The receptors derive from a woman aged 40 to 55 in good health. Some clones in this sample may be carry-over from other donors' samples. The CDR3 runs from the conserved cysteine through the conserved F or W. A D gene is named only where the DNA matches it firmly. The listing skips clone size in some rows; elsewhere it reads once, few, many or a size class.

TRBD2	-	TRBV5-1	TRBJ2-5	TGCGCCAGCAGCTTGGGCATAGCGGGACAAGAGACCCAGTACTTC	CASSLGIAGQETQYF
-	-	TRBV28	TRBJ2-3	TGTGCCAGCAGTACACGACGGACAGATACGCAGTATTTT	CASSTRRTDTQYF
TRBD1	-	TRBV4-3	TRBJ1-2	TGCGCCAGCAGCCGGTGGACAGGGGGCTTTAACTATGGCTACACCTTC	CASSRWTGGFNYGYTF
TRBD1	once	TRBV27	TRBJ2-3	TGTGCCAGCAGTTCGAAGCCGGGACAGTCTACGCAGTATTTT	CASSSKPGQSTQYF
-	-	TRBV2	TRBJ1-2	TGTGCCAGCAGATTGACAGGTTACTATGGCTACACCTTC	CASRLTGYYGYTF
TRBD2	many	TRBV7-9	TRBJ2-3	TGTGCCAGCAGCTCTGGACTAGGTATGATGGCGGATACGCAGTATTTT	CASSSGLGMMADTQYF
-	many	TRBV29-1	TRBJ1-1	TGCAGCGTGTGGAGGGAGGACACTGAAGCTTTCTTT	CSVWREDTEAFF
-	-	TRBV5-1	TRBJ2-1	TGCGCCAGCAGCTTGGGGGTGAGGCGAAGGAACACCGGCGGTGAGCAGTTCTTC	CASSLGVRRRNTGGEQFF
-	-	TRBV7-2	TRBJ2-3	TGTGCCAGCAGGGCTAGCGAAGATACGCAGTATTTT	CASRASEDTQYF
-	-	TRBV7-9	TRBJ2-3	TGTGCCAGCAGCTTAGCGGGCGTCACAGATACGCAGTATTTT	CASSLAGVTDTQYF
-	-	TRBV7-3	TRBJ1-5	TGTGCCAGCAGCTCCATTCCCAGGGCGCGGCGTCAGCCCCAGCATTTT	CASSSIPRARRQPQHF
TRBD1	-	TRBV4-1	TRBJ2-5	TGCGCCAGCAGCCAAGACCGCAGGGGGTGGGAGACCCAGTACTTC	CASSQDRRGWETQYF
TRBD1	-	TRBV19	TRBJ2-5	TGTGCCAGTAGTACGACAGGGGAAGAGACCCAGTACTTC	CASSTTGEETQYF
-	-	TRBV30	TRBJ1-6	TGTGCCTGGAGTGTAAGATGGGGGAGTAATTCACCCCTCCACTTT	CAWSVRWGSNSPLHF
-	-	TRBV10-3	TRBJ1-4	TGTGCCACGTGCACAAGTCCTAATGAAAAACTGTTTTTT	CATCTSPNEKLFF
-	-	TRBV28	TRBJ1-1	TGTGCCAGCAGTTATCAATGGGTGAACACTGAAGCTTTCTTT	CASSYQWVNTEAFF
TRBD1	once	TRBV5-1	TRBJ1-1	TGCGCCAGCAGCTTGGATGCAGGGGGCACTGAAGCTTTCTTT	CASSLDAGGTEAFF
-	-	TRBV29-1	TRBJ2-1	TGCAGCGTTGGCCGGGAGTTCACTGAGCAGTTCTTC	CSVGREFTEQFF
TRBD2	once	TRBV19	TRBJ2-1	TGTGCCAGTAGTATAATTTCTAGCGGGACTGACGGGAAAGGGCAGTTCTTC	CASSIISSGTDGKGQFF
TRBD1	-	TRBV19	TRBJ1-2	TGTGCCAGTGGGCCACAGGGGGACATAAGACGAACAACCTTC	CASGPQGDIRRTTF
TRBD2	once	TRBV2	TRBJ2-7	TGTGCCAGCAGTGAATCGGGAGGTAACTACGAGCAGTACTTC	CASSESGGNYEQYF
-	-	TRBV15	TRBJ2-5	TGTGCCACCAGCAGAGTTGGGACGCGTCTAGAGACCCAGTACTTC	CATSRVGTRLETQYF
-	-	TRBV5-1	TRBJ2-3	TGCGCCAGCAGCGGGATGCGGGGAGGTCCCGGCACAGATACGCAGTATTTT	CASSGMRGGPGTDTQYF
-	once	TRBV19	TRBJ2-1	TGTGCCAGTAGTGCCCGACAAAATGAGCAGTTCTTC	CASSARQNEQFF
TRBD2	-	TRBV2	TRBJ2-1	TGTGCCAGCAGTGAATCCCGGCTAGCGGGAGGCTACAATGAGCAGTTCTTC	CASSESRLAGGYNEQFF
TRBD1	-	TRBV5-4	TRBJ2-5	TGTGCCAGCAGCTTGGAAACAGGGGGGTTAAGAGAGACCCAGTACTTC	CASSLETGGLRETQYF
TRBD1	-	TRBV6-1	TRBJ2-6	TGTGCCAGCAGTGAAGAGGGGACAGGGTACTTCTCTGGGGCCAACGTCCTGACTTTC	CASSEEGTGYFSGANVLTF
-	once	TRBV10-3	TRBJ2-7	TGTGCCACCACAAGCGGGTGGGAGCAGTACTTC	CATTSGWEQYF
-	-	TRBV6-1	TRBJ1-5	TGTGCCAGCAGTACGGAGGGTGGCAATCAGCCCCAGCATTTT	CASSTEGGNQPQHF
-	-	TRBV5-1	TRBJ1-6	TGCGCCAGCAGCTTGGTAGGGGCCGCCCCGGGCTCACCCCTCCACTTT	CASSLVGAAPGSPLHF
TRBD1	many	TRBV28	TRBJ1-2	TGTGCCAGCAGTAAGAACGGACAGGGGACCAATGGCTACACCTTC	CASSKNGQGTNGYTF
-	-	TRBV5-1	TRBJ2-3	TGCGCCAGCAGCTTGGGAAGCACAGATACGCAGTATTTT	CASSLGSTDTQYF
TRBD2	-	TRBV27	TRBJ2-1	TGTGCCAGCAGTTTATTGCGGGAGGGCTACAATGAGCAGTTCTTC	CASSLLREGYNEQFF